This T cell receptor beta chain was captured by sequencing in a study of regulatory T cells in long-lasting Graves disease. Study conclusions and caveats: Persistent disease preferred TRBV28, TRBJ1-2 and TRBJ2-5. The analysis examined peripheral blood only and excluded thyroid tissue.

Time point in this sample: newly diagnosed GD, antithyroid drugs for less than 3 months. From RNA extracted from PBMCs, the TCR library was made. CDR3-region Arm-PCR and iRepertoire HTBI primers produced the TCR beta libraries. MiXCR, run by TCRdb on the multiplex PCR reads, gives a single entry per CDR3 protein. In the table there are some 500,000 distinct CDR3 sequences, about 16% of which are singletons. The sample holds many counts of this clonotype. The antigen is unknown. CDR1 and CDR2 from the germline V gene are KGHSH and LQKENI. V trimming: 3 bases; J trimming: 5 bases; junction bases outside the gene matches: 6. The CDR3 length is 14 residues. These same data were also listed under a study on T cells in Graves' hyperthyroidism and ophthalmopathy. As that report states: Those with hyperthyroidism were 18 to 65 years old, newly diagnosed, and ill for under 2 months.

Sequenced here: peripheral blood mononuclear cells (PBMCs), sampled at new diagnosis, from a patient treated with antithyroid drugs. The sequence was collected from a woman aged 35 to 59 with Graves disease. This rearrangement joins TRBV18 to TRBJ1-2; 7 positions match TRBD1. The CDR3 protein is CASSPDRASYGYTF. In nucleotides, the CDR3 is TGTGCCAGCTCACCCGACAGGGCCTCTTATGGCTACACCTTC.